These T cell receptor beta chains were read from a single sample in a study of OX40 agonist ivuxolimab in advanced cancers. Produced via immunoSEQ multiplex PCR; TCRdb's table is partial and in-frame only. The table has approximately 86,000 clones, approximately 90% seen once. This specimen was CD4+ or CD8+ T cells sorted from blood, taken in a trial of the OX40 agonist ivuxolimab. These receptors originate from an adult with an advanced solid tumor such as melanoma, head and neck, liver or kidney cancer. CDR3s include the opening cysteine and the closing phenylalanine or tryptophan. Fields, in order: CDR3 DNA, CDR3 protein, V gene, clone size, D gene, J gene. The D gene is left open where the match is weak. Clone size is shown for a subset of rows, as once, few, many or a class of expanded clone.

TGTGCCAGCAGCTTAGGGTCCCGGCAGTATTTT | CASSLGSRQYF | TRBV11-2 | . | . | TRBJ2-3
TGTGCCAGTAGTAGGTCGATATTGGTTTCAGGGGCAGATACGCAGTATTTT | CASSRSILVSGADTQYF | TRBV19 | . | . | TRBJ2-3
TGTGCCAGCAGCCCCAGGACAGGGGGGAGGAATCAGCCCCAGCATTTT | CASSPRTGGRNQPQHF | TRBV11-2 | . | TRBD1 | TRBJ1-5
TGTGCCAGCAGCTTCGGAGGCCGCGAAAATACGCAGTATTTT | CASSFGGRENTQYF | TRBV7-2 | . | . | TRBJ2-3
TGCGCCAGCAGTCAATGGTTTGGAGCGGGCAACCAAGAGACCCAGTACTTC | CASSQWFGAGNQETQYF | TRBV23-1 | . | . | TRBJ2-5
TGTGCCAGCAGCTCCTACTACGAGCAGTACTTC | CASSSYYEQYF | TRBV5-6 | . | . | TRBJ2-7
TGTGCCAGCAGCTTACAGGGGGCCAACGTCCTGACTTTC | CASSLQGANVLTF | TRBV5-6 | . | . | TRBJ2-6
TGTGCCAGCAGGGGAATCCGGGACAGGGGGCGAGGGTACAATGAGCAGTTCTTC | CASRGIRDRGRGYNEQFF | TRBV25-1 | . | TRBD1 | TRBJ2-1
TGTGCCAGCAGTTACGGAGCGGGAGCCAGTGAGCAGTACTTC | CASSYGAGASEQYF | TRBV6-6 | . | TRBD2 | TRBJ2-7
TGTGCCAGCAGCCCTCTAGCGGGAGAGGCTCTCTCCGAGCAGTACTTC | CASSPLAGEALSEQYF | TRBV7-6 | . | TRBD2 | TRBJ2-7
TGTGCCAGCAGCGTGGCTAGCGGACCCCAAGAGACCCAGTACTTC | CASSVASGPQETQYF | TRBV9 | . | TRBD2 | TRBJ2-5
TGCGCCAGCAGCTCCCTCCGACTAGCGGGCACCGGGGAGCTGTTTTTT | CASSSLRLAGTGELFF | TRBV5-1 | . | TRBD2 | TRBJ2-2
TGCGCCAGCAGCCAAAACGCCATGCGGGAGACCCAGTACTTC | CASSQNAMRETQYF | TRBV5-1 | . | . | TRBJ2-5
TGTGCCAGCAGCAATCGGGGGGCCTACGAGCAGTACTTC | CASSNRGAYEQYF | TRBV21-1 | . | . | TRBJ2-7
TGCAGCGTTGGTAGCGGCTACGAGCAGTACTTC | CSVGSGYEQYF | TRBV29-1 | . | . | TRBJ2-7
TGTGCCAGCAGCGTAGGTCCAGGTGGCTCCTACGAGCAGTACTTC | CASSVGPGGSYEQYF | TRBV9 | . | . | TRBJ2-7
TGTGCCAGCTCACCAGCTTCCGGGGAGCTGTTTTTT | CASSPASGELFF | TRBV18 | . | . | TRBJ2-2
TGCGCCAGCAGCTTGGAGGGGGTAAGTTACGAGCAGTACTTC | CASSLEGVSYEQYF | TRBV5-1 | . | . | TRBJ2-7
TGTGCCAGCAGCCCGACGACCGGAGCCCGGGATGAGCAGTTCTTC | CASSPTTGARDEQFF | TRBV11-2 | . | . | TRBJ2-1
TGTGCCAGCAGCTACGACAGGAACACTGAAGCTTTCTTT | CASSYDRNTEAFF | TRBV7-2 | . | . | TRBJ1-1
TGTGCCAGCAGCTTAGCCGGTAGCACAGATACGCAGTATTTT | CASSLAGSTDTQYF | TRBV7-9 | . | . | TRBJ2-3
TGCGCCAGCACTACTGGGACCCGGAGCGGTAATGAAAAACTGTTTTTT | CASTTGTRSGNEKLFF | TRBV10-2 | . | . | TRBJ1-4
TGTGCCAGCAGCTTAGGGACAGGCCCATACGAGCAGTACTTC | CASSLGTGPYEQYF | TRBV11-3 | . | TRBD1 | TRBJ2-7
TGTGCCAGCAGCACCGCGGGGTCCCCAGTTGACGAGCAGTACTTC | CASSTAGSPVDEQYF | TRBV7-2 | . | . | TRBJ2-7
TGTGCCAGCAGCCCCGGACAGCAAGAGACCCAGTACTTC | CASSPGQQETQYF | TRBV7-2 | . | . | TRBJ2-5
TGTGCCAGCAGCCTGCTCTACGGACCCTACGAGCAGTACTTC | CASSLLYGPYEQYF | TRBV7-2 | . | . | TRBJ2-7
TGTGCCAGCAGTTTATTCGGGACTCTCTACGAGCAGTACTTC | CASSLFGTLYEQYF | TRBV28 | . | . | TRBJ2-7
TGTGCCAGCAGCTTAACCAGCGGATACGAGCAGTACTTC | CASSLTSGYEQYF | TRBV7-3 | . | . | TRBJ2-7
TGTGCCATCAGTGAGCCCCGACTAGCGGGGATTCAGTACTTC | CAISEPRLAGIQYF | TRBV10-3 | . | TRBD2 | TRBJ2-4
TGTGCCAGCAGCTTCACTAGCGTCACCGGGGAGCTGTTTTTT | CASSFTSVTGELFF | TRBV7-8 | . | TRBD2 | TRBJ2-2
TGTGCCAGCAGCTTAGATAGGGCGGGAGGGGCCACAGATACGCAGTATTTT | CASSLDRAGGATDTQYF | TRBV7-2 | . | TRBD2 | TRBJ2-3
TGTGCCAGCTCAGTCACAGGGGGATGGAACACCGGGGAGCTGTTTTTT | CASSVTGGWNTGELFF | TRBV18 | . | TRBD1 | TRBJ2-2
TGTGCCAGCAGCGTAGGGTCACAAGAGACCCAGTACTTC | CASSVGSQETQYF | TRBV5-4 | . | . | TRBJ2-5
TGTGCCACTCACTCGGGACAGGCGATATCCTACGAGCAGTACTTC | CATHSGQAISYEQYF | TRBV2 | . | TRBD1 | TRBJ2-7
TGTGCCAGCAGCTGGGAGGGACTAGTCTATAATGAGCAGTTCTTC | CASSWEGLVYNEQFF | TRBV7-9 | . | TRBD2 | TRBJ2-1
TGCGCCAGCAGCTCTAAAAGTGACAGGGCCGGGGAGCTGTTTTTT | CASSSKSDRAGELFF | TRBV5-1 | . | TRBD1 | TRBJ2-2
TGTGCCAGCAGTTTCGCCTCGAACACTGAAGCTTTCTTT | CASSFASNTEAFF | TRBV27 | . | . | TRBJ1-1
TGTGCCAGCAGCTTAGCCGGGACAGGGGGCAACGGGGAGCTGTTTTTT | CASSLAGTGGNGELFF | TRBV7-8 | . | TRBD1 | TRBJ2-2
TGTGCCAGCAGTTTATCGCAACAGGGCCTAGGCTACACCTTC | CASSLSQQGLGYTF | TRBV27 | . | . | TRBJ1-2
TGTGCCAGCAGTGACACACGGCGGGGAAACACTGAAGCTTTCTTT | CASSDTRRGNTEAFF | TRBV6-1 | . | . | TRBJ1-1
TGTGCCAGCAGCTTAGATCAAGCCACAGATACGCAGTATTTT | CASSLDQATDTQYF | TRBV11-3 | once | . | TRBJ2-3
TGTGCCACCAGCAGAGACAGGAATACTAACTATGGCTACACCTTC | CATSRDRNTNYGYTF | TRBV15 | . | . | TRBJ1-2
TGTGCCAGCAGCTTAGGGATTGGAGGGGCCTACGAGCAGTACTTC | CASSLGIGGAYEQYF | TRBV7-9 | . | . | TRBJ2-7
TGCGCCAGCAGCCCCCAAGCGAACACCGGGGAGCTGTTTTTT | CASSPQANTGELFF | TRBV5-1 | . | . | TRBJ2-2
TGTGCCAGTATGGAGGGCGGGAGGGGGAACACCGGGGAGCTGTTTTTT | CASMEGGRGNTGELFF | TRBV19 | few | TRBD2 | TRBJ2-2
TGTGCCAGCAAACAGGACCCCTATGGCTACACCTTC | CASKQDPYGYTF | TRBV6-5 | . | . | TRBJ1-2
TGTGCCAGCAGCTTGAGGGACAGAAACACTGAAGCTTTCTTT | CASSLRDRNTEAFF | TRBV5-8 | . | TRBD1 | TRBJ1-1
TGCAGCGCCTCCGATCGGGTGGCCGGGGAGCTGTTTTTT | CSASDRVAGELFF | TRBV29-1 | . | . | TRBJ2-2
TGTGCCAGCAGCCCCGGAAATTCTAACTATGGCTACACCTTC | CASSPGNSNYGYTF | TRBV7-2 | . | . | TRBJ1-2
TGTGCCAGCAGTTGGGCTAGCGGGGCCTACGAGCAGTACTTC | CASSWASGAYEQYF | TRBV6-6 | . | TRBD2 | TRBJ2-7
TGTGCCAGCAGCCGAGACAGGGCCTACGAAGCTTTCTTT | CASSRDRAYEAFF | TRBV7-2 | . | TRBD1 | TRBJ1-1
TGTGCCAGTAGTATTCCCGGGAGGCTCTACAATGAGCAGTTCTTC | CASSIPGRLYNEQFF | TRBV19 | . | TRBD2 | TRBJ2-1
TGTGCCAGCAGCTTGAGGCCGGCGGGCACCGGGGAGCTGTTTTTT | CASSLRPAGTGELFF | TRBV5-6 | . | . | TRBJ2-2
TGTGCCAGCGGAGCCCAGGGAGGGGAGACCCAGTACTTC | CASGAQGGETQYF | TRBV27 | . | TRBD2 | TRBJ2-5
TGCGCCAGCAGCCCGGACGGCTATGGCTACACCTTC | CASSPDGYGYTF | TRBV5-1 | . | . | TRBJ1-2